These 30 T cell receptor beta chains share one sample of origin, sequenced in a study of cytotoxic CD8 clonotypes in ibrutinib-treated CLL. The protocol was immunoSEQ multiplex PCR, while the TCRdb copy is restricted to in-frame clones and leaves out a portion. Among some 100,000 clones listed, approximately 58% were seen once. The sample was PBMCs, taken after 24 months of ibrutinib treatment. Receptors originate from a human donor with chronic lymphocytic leukemia.

This clone was detected only a few times. The chain uses TRBV7-2 and TRBJ2-3; a possible D gene is TRBD2 (5 bases). CDR1 SGHTA and CDR2 FQGNSA come from the germline V gene. The CDR3 runs to 14 residues. Trimming stripped 1 base from V and 5 bases from J, with 10 bases between. The CDR3, as DNA: TGTGCCAGCAGCTTAGGCACTAGGGTAGATACGCAGTATTTT. Translated, it gives CASSLGTRVDTQYF.

CDR3 nucleotide sequence: TGCGCCAGCAGCATAGCTAGCGGGGGGTCAAACTACGAGCAGTACTTC. The encoded protein is CASSIASGGSNYEQYF. V usage is TRBV5-1 and J usage is TRBJ2-5, with TRBD2 matching 11 bases. Near its end, the DNA agrees better with TRBJ2-7, so the J call may be wrong. CDR3 size: 16 residues. Germline CDR1 SGHRS, CDR2 YFSETQ.

This chain links TRBV5-4 with TRBJ2-5, with D hard to call. Looked up from germline, CDR1 is SGHNT and CDR2 is YYREEE (reference sequence). CDR3 length: 13 amino acids. The V gene lost 4 bases and the J gene lost 5 bases, with 12 bases spanning the gap. CDR3 sequence: CASSPTPQETQYF. The DNA of the CDR3 is TGTGCCAGCAGCCCGACTCCTCAGGAGACCCAGTACTTC.

The rearrangement uses TRBV7-2 and TRBJ2-3; 10 bases fit TRBD2. This CDR3 comprises 17 residues. Germline V lookup: CDR1 SGHTA, CDR2 FQGNSA. V shed 5 bases and J 5 bases; nucleotides not matched to a gene: 13. The CDR3 spells CASSRNPGASGGDTQYF. For the CDR3, the DNA is TGTGCCAGCAGCCGTAACCCTGGGGCTAGCGGGGGAGATACGCAGTATTTT.

This chain uses TRBV9 with TRBJ1-2, with D tentatively TRBD1 (5 bases). This CDR3 is 12 amino acids long. CDR1 is SGDLS and CDR2 is YYNGEE in the germline V gene. V was cut by 3 bases and J by 2 bases, with 5 bases left in between. DNA for the CDR3: TGTGCCAGCAGCGGGGGGAACTATGGCTACACCTTC. Amino acids: CASSGGNYGYTF. Combining the CDR3 with reference TRBV9 and TRBJ1-2 gives the whole variable domain DSGVTQTPKHLITATGQRVTLRCSPRSGDLSVYWYQQSLDQGLQFLIQYYNGEERAKGNILERFSAQQFPDLHSELNLSSLELGDSALYFCASSGGNYGYTFGSGTRLTVV.

This rearrangement joins TRBV30 to TRBJ1-6, with 7 nucleotides matching TRBD1. The CDR3 covers 13 residues. The J segment lost 10 bases and the V segment lost 8 bases, leaving 11 bases of the junction unmatched. The V gene's germline CDR1 is GTSNPN and CDR2 SVGIG (reference sequence). The CDR3 is CAGETTGYSPLHF. The CDR3 DNA follows: TGTGCCGGAGAGACGACAGGGTACTCACCCCTCCACTTT.

V is TRBV9 and J is TRBJ2-7, with D possibly being TRBD1 (5 bases). Trimming pared 4 bases from V and 6 bases from J, leaving 17 bases between. The CDR3 totals 14 residues. Germline lookup yields CDR1 SGDLS and CDR2 YYNGEE. The chain's CDR3 is CASSPRQYGGEQYF. The CDR3 bases are TGTGCCAGCAGCCCAAGACAGTATGGCGGCGAGCAGTACTTC.

There are a few counts of this clone. This sequence joins TRBV15 and TRBJ2-7; D unclear. V dropped 0 bases and J dropped 3 bases, with 3 bases sitting between them. This CDR3 comprises 12 residues. CDR1 is LNHNV and CDR2 is YYDKDF in the germline V gene (reference sequence). The CDR3 region is CATSRDGYEQYF. DNA for the CDR3: TGTGCCACCAGCAGAGATGGCTACGAGCAGTACTTC.

The V gene is TRBV2, the J gene TRBJ1-3; TRBD1 is a possible D gene (5 bases). Germline CDR1 reads SNHLY; CDR2 reads FYNNEI. The CDR3 has 21 residues. With 0 bases removed from V and 4 bases from J, the gap between germline ends came to 28 bases. The CDR3, as DNA: TGTGCCAGCAGTGAAGCTTTTCTACCAATCCGATGGGGGGGATACGGAAACACCATATATTTT. This translates into CASSEAFLPIRWGGYGNTIYF. The full variable domain, rest sourced from reference TRBV2 and TRBJ1-3, is EPEVTQTPSHQVTQMGQEVILRCVPISNHLYFYWYRQILGQKVEFLVSFYNNEISEKSEIFDDQFSVERPDGSNFTLKIRSTKLEDSAMYFCASSEAFLPIRWGGYGNTIYFGEGSWLTVV.

CDR3 amino acids: CASGLSTGVGTEAFF. In DNA form, the CDR3 reads TGTGCTAGTGGTTTATCGACAGGGGTGGGCACTGAAGCTTTCTTT. The rearrangement links TRBV12-5 to TRBJ1-1; 8 bases match TRBD1. The CDR3 is 15 amino acids. V was pared by 3 bases and J by 4 bases, with 7 bases of the junction left unmatched. Germline CDR1 reads LGHNT; CDR2 reads FRNRAP.

This clone was picked up a small number of times. V usage is TRBV18 and J usage is TRBJ1-5; possibly TRBD1 for D (5 bases). The V end lost 2 bases, the J end lost 1 base, and 6 bases lay between the germline ends. Looked up from germline, CDR1 is KGHSH and CDR2 is LQKENI. The CDR3 is 14 amino acids. The DNA for the CDR3 is TGTGCCAGCTCACCAGGGGGGAGCAATCAGCCCCAGCATTTT. This sequence encodes CASSPGGSNQPQHF.

The chain uses TRBV5-1 and TRBJ1-2, with D hard to call. The CDR3 is 12 residues long. Germline CDR1 and CDR2: SGHRS and YFSETQ. V was trimmed by 4 bases and J by 8 bases, leaving 12 bases between them. The CDR3: CASSAGSWGYTF. The CDR3, as DNA: TGCGCCAGCAGCGCCGGGAGTTGGGGCTACACCTTC. The full variable domain, in which reference TRBV5-1 and TRBJ1-2 provide the parts outside the CDR3, is KAGVTQTPRYLIKTRGQQVTLSCSPISGHRSVSWYQQTPGQGLQFLFEYFSETQRNKGNFPGRFSGRQFSNSRSEMNVSTLELGDSALYLCASSAGSWGYTFGSGTRLTVV.

The chain has TRBV9 and TRBJ2-1; D ambiguous. Germline assignment: CDR1 SGDLS and CDR2 YYNGEE. V dropped 4 bases and J dropped 0 bases, with 11 bases sitting between them. The CDR3 has 15 residues. The CDR3 region has the DNA TGTGCCAGCAGCCTCTTCAGAAGCTCCTACAATGAGCAGTTCTTC. Encoded protein: CASSLFRSSYNEQFF.

The chain combines TRBV28 with TRBJ1-1, with D maybe TRBD1 (5 bases). V lost 5 bases, J lost 11 bases, and 18 bases lay in between. This CDR3 comprises 13 residues. Germline V lookup: CDR1 MDHEN, CDR2 SYDVKM. Here the CDR3 reads CASSRGAGSMAFF. CDR3 DNA: TGTGCCAGCAGTAGAGGGGCAGGGAGTATGGCTTTCTTT. The full variable domain, in which reference TRBV28 and TRBJ1-1 provide the parts outside the CDR3, is DVKVTQSSRYLVKRTGEKVFLECVQDMDHENMFWYRQDPGLGLRLIYFSYDVKMKEKGDIPEGYSVSREKKERFSLILESASTNQTSMYLCASSRGAGSMAFFGQGTRLTVV.

The V call is TRBV6-1, the J call TRBJ1-5; D gene uncertain. Germline V CDR1 and CDR2: MNHNS, SASEGT. CDR3 length: 13 residues. Trimming pared 4 bases from V and 5 bases from J, leaving 9 bases between. The CDR3 coding sequence is TGTGCCAGCAGTGGGGCAGAAGATCAGCCCCAGCATTTT. Amino acid sequence: CASSGAEDQPQHF.

The chain uses TRBV5-1 and TRBJ1-2, with 11 bases that match TRBD1. The germline V gene has CDR1 SGHRS and CDR2 YFSETQ. The V and J ends lost 5 bases and 5 bases, in that order; junction bases with no gene match: 5. The CDR3 contains 14 residues. The DNA of the CDR3 is TGCGCCAGCAGGGCCGGGACAGGGGGATATGGCTACACCTTC. It translates to CASRAGTGGYGYTF.

This clone was seen a handful of times. The gene calls are TRBV6-1 and TRBJ1-2, with 8 bases that match TRBD1. V gave up 5 bases and J gave up 4 bases; unmatched junction bases: 6. The germline CDR1 and CDR2 sequences are MNHNS and SASEGT. CDR3 length: 14 amino acids. The CDR3, as DNA: TGTGCCAGCAGTCTACAGGGGGACTCCTATGGCTACACCTTC. Translated: CASSLQGDSYGYTF.

In nucleotides, the CDR3 is TGTGCCAGCAGCTTACCGCTCACCGGGGAGCTGTTTTTT. Its protein product is CASSLPLTGELFF. The chain combines TRBV7-2 with TRBJ2-2; D unclear. V was shortened by 2 bases and J by 4 bases, with 5 bases between the two germline ends. This CDR3 contains 13 residues. Looked up from germline, CDR1 is SGHTA and CDR2 is FQGNSA.

The chain combines TRBV4-1 with TRBJ1-3; D unclear. The CDR3 is 14 residues long. The germline V gene encodes CDR1 MGHRA and CDR2 YSYEKL. V dropped 6 bases and J dropped 1 base, with 10 bases sitting between them. Here the CDR3 reads CASSQSESGNTIYF. In DNA form, the CDR3 reads TGCGCCAGCAGTCAGTCGGAATCTGGAAACACCATATATTTT.

This clone appeared a few times. The V and J genes are TRBV2 and TRBJ1-1; perhaps TRBD1 as D (6 bases). V was clipped by 1 base and J by 14 bases, with 11 bases between them. The CDR3 is 11 residues long. Germline assignment: CDR1 SNHLY and CDR2 FYNNEI. CDR3 sequence: CASSEEGHAFF. In nucleotides, the CDR3 is TGTGCCAGCAGTGAAGAGGGACACGCGTTCTTT.

As regards this clone: Other DNA sequences in the same sample also yield this CDR3. The genes are TRBV18 and TRBJ2-7; D is uncertain. Germline loops: CDR1 KGHSH, CDR2 LQKENI. Trimming removed 0 bases at V and 0 bases at J, with 3 bases between. This CDR3 region has 13 residues. CDR3: CASSPPSSYEQYF. DNA of the CDR3: TGTGCCAGCTCACCACCTTCCTCCTACGAGCAGTACTTC. Full variable domain (missing parts from reference TRBV18 and TRBJ2-7): NAGVMQNPRHLVRRRGQEARLRCSPMKGHSHVYWYRQLPEEGLKFMVYLQKENIIDESGMPKERFSAEFPKEGPSILRIQQVVRGDSAAYFCASSPPSSYEQYFGPGTRLTVT.

The chain carries TRBV7-2 and TRBJ1-4; D gene unclear. This CDR3 is 15 amino acids long. With 5 bases removed from V and 5 bases from J, the gap between germline ends came to 15 bases. From germline, CDR1 is SGHTA and CDR2 FQGNSA. For the CDR3, the DNA is TGTGCCAGCAGCCCCTGGGTAGACTCGAATGAAAAACTGTTTTTT. The encoded protein is CASSPWVDSNEKLFF. The whole variable domain, remainder taken from reference TRBV7-2 and TRBJ1-4, is GAGVSQSPSNKVTEKGKDVELRCDPISGHTALYWYRQSLGQGLEFLIYFQGNSAPDKSGLPSDRFSAERTGGSVSTLTIQRTQQEDSAVYLCASSPWVDSNEKLFFGSGTQLSVL.

This clone was counted a few times. The chain carries TRBV5-1 and TRBJ1-1; D is undetermined. The CDR3 sequence is 14 residues long. CDR1 is SGHRS and CDR2 is YFSETQ in the germline V gene. Trimming removed 5 bases at V and 1 base at J, with 12 bases between. The CDR3: CASRGPGKNTEAFF. In DNA, the CDR3 is TGCGCCAGCAGGGGTCCGGGGAAGAACACTGAAGCTTTCTTT.

The chain couples TRBV4-1 to TRBJ2-5; TRBD2 agrees at 8 bases. The CDR3 is 15 residues long. Trimming at V came to 0 bases and at J to 4 bases, leaving 4 bases not matched to a gene. Germline CDR1 reads MGHRA; CDR2 reads YSYEKL. The CDR3 nucleotides read TGCGCCAGCAGCCAAGAACGGGGGGGGTTAGAGACCCAGTACTTC. This encodes CASSQERGGLETQYF.

The rearrangement uses TRBV2 and TRBJ1-5; D is unclear. The CDR3 covers 15 residues. The V and J ends lost 0 bases and 1 base respectively, with 7 bases between them. CDR1 is SNHLY and CDR2 is FYNNEI in the germline V gene. The CDR3 region is CASSEALASNQPQHF. As DNA, the CDR3 is TGTGCCAGCAGTGAAGCGCTTGCGAGCAATCAGCCCCAGCATTTT.

This chain connects TRBV18 to TRBJ2-3; no reliable D call. Trimming left V 3 bases short and J 0 bases short, with 7 bases between. CDR3 size: 14 residues. The germline V gene has CDR1 KGHSH and CDR2 LQKENI. CDR3 bases: TGTGCCAGCTCACCGGGGAAGAGCACAGATACGCAGTATTTT. Protein: CASSPGKSTDTQYF.

This rearrangement joins TRBV5-1 to TRBJ2-5; TRBD2 matches 11 bases. The V gene's germline CDR1 is SGHRS and CDR2 YFSETQ. The CDR3 consists of 16 residues. With 4 bases clipped from V and 0 bases from J, the junction kept 5 bases outside the gene matches. CDR3 protein: CASSIRLAGNQETQYF. The DNA for the CDR3 is TGCGCCAGCAGCATCCGACTAGCGGGGAACCAAGAGACCCAGTACTTC.

This sequence joins TRBV9 and TRBJ2-7; possibly TRBD1 for D (7 bases). The length of the CDR3 is 16 residues. Germline assignment: CDR1 SGDLS and CDR2 YYNGEE. V lost 0 bases and J 7 bases, leaving 20 bases between the germline ends. CDR3 DNA: TGTGCCAGCAGCGTAGGAGGGGGCGCGGGGTTTGGGGAGCAGTACTTC. It yields the protein CASSVGGGAGFGEQYF.

The V and J genes are TRBV5-5 and TRBJ1-1; D possibly corresponds to TRBD1 (6 bases). V was trimmed by 5 bases and J by 1 base, leaving 9 bases between them. Germline lookup yields CDR1 SGHKS and CDR2 YYEKEE (reference sequence). The CDR3 has 13 residues. The DNA of the CDR3 is TGTGCCAGCAGTGACAGGACGAACACTGAAGCTTTCTTT. The encoded protein is CASSDRTNTEAFF. The full variable domain, rest sourced from reference TRBV5-5 and TRBJ1-1, is DAGVTQSPTHLIKTRGQQVTLRCSPISGHKSVSWYQQVLGQGPQFIFQYYEKEERGRGNFPDRFSARQFPNYSSELNVNALLLGDSALYLCASSDRTNTEAFFGQGTRLTVV.

The chain uses TRBV7-8 and TRBJ2-6, with D perhaps TRBD2 (6 bases). The germline V gene has CDR1 SGHVS and CDR2 FQNEAQ. Trimming pared 3 bases from V and 0 bases from J, leaving 6 bases between. This CDR3 comprises 15 residues. The CDR3 DNA sequence: TGTGCCAGCAGCTTGCGGGACTCTGGGGCCAACGTCCTGACTTTC. It codes for CASSLRDSGANVLTF.